The clone carrying this T cell receptor beta chain was counted a single time. The target antigen is unknown. ViraFEST assay sequencing came after antigen-specific CD4+ T cells were expanded with viral peptide pools. CD4+ T cells were isolated after less than 13 days of culture. It was two doses of either the BNT162b2 or mRNA-1273 vaccine that participants received. Testing of the vaccine recipients showed negative nucleocapsid antibodies and no prior SARS-CoV-2 infection. This specimen belongs to a study of vaccination effects on CD4 cells after COVID-19. Regarding the study as a whole: The study, lacking early post-infection timepoints, had few convalescent patients.

Repertoires were generated with immunoSEQ multiplex PCR, while TCRdb's copy carries only in-frame clones and drops some. This table has 29,000 or so clones, under 85% appearing once. Here the sequenced sample was CD4+ T cells from PBMCs cultured with HCoV-OC43 spike peptides, taken after COVID-19 vaccination. The subset was: HCoV-OC43 spike overlapping peptide pool stimulation. This receptor was identified in a human donor who received a COVID-19 vaccine.

CDR3 in DNA: TGTGCCATCACTGGGACAGGGGGTAACACTGAAGCTTTCTTT. Translating it yields CAITGTGGNTEAFF. V usage is TRBV10-3 and J usage is TRBJ1-1; the match to TRBD1 covers 11 bases. The CDR3 runs to 14 residues. Germline CDR1 ENHRY, CDR2 SYGVKD. Trimming removed 7 bases from V and 2 bases from J; junction bases left unmatched: 3.